This T cell receptor beta chain was captured in a study of blood T cell repertoires in COVID-19. Study in general: The samples span acute and convalescent COVID-19 from the United States, Italy and Spain. T cells, B-cell-depleted T cells, or PBMCs supplied cDNA or gDNA.

The CDR3 contains 18 residues. Germline V gene data show CDR1 as WNHNN and CDR2 as SYGVQD (reference sequence). The ends lost 0 bases at V and 5 bases at J; junction bases unmatched: 11. This clone was seen a handful of times. TCRdb's copy holds only in-frame clones and misses some; the assay was immunoSEQ multiplex PCR. This sample carries about 440,000 clones, approximately 90% of them seen once, and the ten largest clones take 4.3%. Sequenced material: peripheral blood. The gene calls are TRBV10-1 and TRBJ2-1, with 9 nucleotides matching TRBD1. This TCR was sampled from a woman between 25 and 40 years old with acute or convalescent COVID-19. CDR3 sequence: CASSESPGQGSANNEQFF. DNA for the CDR3: TGCGCCAGCAGTGAGTCTCCGGGACAGGGATCGGCGAACAATGAGCAGTTCTTC.